The 18 T cell receptor beta chains below come from one sample, sequenced in a study of cytomegalovirus exposure and HLA in healthy donors. The PCR had 60 Vbeta and 13 Jbeta primers. Here immunoSEQ multiplex PCR was the method, and the copy in TCRdb shows in-frame clones only, minus some. The table shows some 130,000 clones, with less than 90% occurring only once. Sequenced: PBMCs. Receptors originate from a man between 40 and 49 years old in good health and CMV-seronegative.

Comment on this clone: One end of the junction varies from germline; a read error may be responsible. CDR3 DNA: TGTTCCAGCAGCCGTGTGGTAGCGGGGGAGAACTACGAGCAGTACTTC. The encoded protein is CSSSRVVAGENYEQYF. The chain is built from TRBV7-9 and TRBJ2-7; 9 nucleotides align to TRBD2. This CDR3 has 16 amino acids. Per germline, CDR1 SEHNR and CDR2 FQNEAQ (reference sequence).

This chain uses TRBV2 with TRBJ1-2; 7 nucleotides line up with TRBD1. CDR3 length: 14 amino acids. Losses at the gene ends were 4 bases for V and 8 bases for J; bases not matched to a gene: 10. Germline V gives CDR1 SNHLY, CDR2 FYNNEI. This chain's CDR3 is CASSVAGGSEGYTF. The CDR3 bases are TGTGCCAGCAGTGTGGCAGGGGGTAGTGAGGGCTACACCTTC. Full variable domain (remainder filled in from reference TRBV2 and TRBJ1-2): EPEVTQTPSHQVTQMGQEVILRCVPISNHLYFYWYRQILGQKVEFLVSFYNNEISEKSEIFDDQFSVERPDGSNFTLKIRSTKLEDSAMYFCASSVAGGSEGYTFGSGTRLTVV.

The chain combines TRBV6-5 with TRBJ2-1; 9 bases match TRBD2. Losses at the gene ends were 3 bases for V and 7 bases for J; bases not matched to a gene: 10. This CDR3 contains 16 residues. Looked up from germline, CDR1 is MNHEY and CDR2 is SVGAGI. CDR3 sequence: CASSYAGGGARNEQFF. CDR3 bases: TGTGCCAGCAGTTATGCGGGCGGGGGGGCCAGGAATGAGCAGTTCTTC.

The genes are TRBV28 and TRBJ2-7; 7 bases are a match to TRBD1. The V gene end was trimmed by 6 bases and the J gene end by 10 bases; junction bases not matched to a gene: 18. Germline V gives CDR1 MDHEN, CDR2 SYDVKM. This CDR3 contains 15 residues. The CDR3 DNA reads TGTGCCAGCAGCTCCACCCGGGACAGCCACGGGGAACAGTACTTC. Amino acids: CASSSTRDSHGEQYF.

The chain combines TRBV5-1 with TRBJ1-3; D is ambiguous. The CDR3 is made up of 13 amino acids. V dropped 1 base and J dropped 4 bases, with 6 bases sitting between them. Germline lookup yields CDR1 SGHRS and CDR2 YFSETQ. The CDR3 region has the DNA TGCGCCAGCAGCTTGTGGCCCGGAAACACCATATATTTT. Residues: CASSLWPGNTIYF.

The genes are TRBV2 and TRBJ1-5; D may be TRBD1 (6 bases). Germline-derived CDR1 and CDR2 are SNHLY and FYNNEI. The CDR3 loop spans 16 amino acids. Trimming took 3 bases from V and 2 from J, leaving 14 bases between them. The CDR3 region has the DNA TGTGCCAGCAGTGAGGGTCACAGGGCTGGCAATCAGCCCCAGCATTTT. Encoded protein: CASSEGHRAGNQPQHF.

V is TRBV7-2 and J is TRBJ2-5; perhaps TRBD1 as D (5 bases). Germline CDR1 reads SGHTA; CDR2 reads FQGNSA. With 5 bases removed from V and 5 bases from J, the gap between germline ends came to 9 bases. CDR3 length equals 12 residues. CDR3 coding DNA: TGTGCCAGCAGCGGGGCCGGGGAGACCCAGTACTTC. Translated: CASSGAGETQYF.

The chain couples TRBV11-1 to TRBJ2-1, with D perhaps TRBD2 (6 bases). This CDR3 has 16 amino acids. Germline-derived CDR1 and CDR2 are SGHAT and FQDESV (reference sequence). Between the trimmed V and J ends, which lost 5 bases and 4 bases, there was a span of 18 bases. The CDR3 region has the DNA TGTGCCAGCAGCCCCCGGGGTGGGCGGGATTACAATGAGCAGTTCTTC. It is translated as CASSPRGGRDYNEQFF.

The rearrangement links TRBV5-6 to TRBJ2-3; 10 positions agree with TRBD1. CDR1 SGHDT and CDR2 YYEEEE come from the germline V gene. The CDR3 is 16 amino acids. The trim removed 4 bases at V and 2 bases at J, leaving 7 bases unmatched. CDR3: CASSHRDRGNTDTQYF. Here the CDR3 DNA reads TGTGCCAGCAGCCACCGGGACAGGGGAAACACAGATACGCAGTATTTT.

The rearrangement uses TRBV27 and TRBJ1-2, with D perhaps matching TRBD1 (5 bases). In germline, CDR1 is MNHEY, CDR2 SMNVEV (reference sequence). The length of the CDR3 is 15 residues. Between the trimmed V and J ends, which lost 0 bases and 2 bases, there was a span of 10 bases. CDR3 residues: CASSLSRGGNYGYTF. CDR3 sequence (DNA): TGTGCCAGCAGTTTATCTAGGGGAGGGAACTATGGCTACACCTTC.

The gene calls are TRBV6-1 and TRBJ1-2; 10 bases line up with TRBD1. This CDR3 comprises 13 residues. CDR1 and CDR2 from the germline V gene are MNHNS and SASEGT. Trimming removed 8 bases from V and 3 bases from J; junction bases left unmatched: 3. CDR3 sequence reads: CASGTGVYYGYTF. CDR3 DNA sequence: TGTGCCAGCGGGACAGGGGTTTACTATGGCTACACCTTC.

This chain joins TRBV7-8 and TRBJ1-1; 11 bases map to TRBD1. The CDR3 has 15 residues. The germline gives CDR1 SGHVS, CDR2 FQNEAQ. J gave up 4 bases and V 2 bases, and 3 bases lay outside the gene matches. The CDR3 loop reads CASSLTGTGGTEAFF. The CDR3 bases are TGTGCCAGCAGCTTAACCGGGACAGGGGGCACTGAAGCTTTCTTT.

The genes are TRBV7-9 and TRBJ1-4; tentatively, D is TRBD1 (5 bases). In germline, CDR1 is SEHNR, CDR2 FQNEAQ (reference sequence). The V end lost 3 bases, the J end lost 8 bases, and 16 bases lay between the germline ends. This CDR3 has 15 residues. CDR3 sequence: CASSFLGGTGEKLFF. CDR3 nucleotide sequence: TGTGCCAGCAGCTTTTTGGGGGGTACGGGCGAAAAACTGTTTTTT.

V is TRBV7-6 and J is TRBJ2-3; D remains ambiguous. The CDR3 is 15 amino acids. The germline V gene encodes CDR1 SGHVS and CDR2 FNYEAQ. With 1 base removed from V and 3 bases from J, the gap between germline ends came to 11 bases. Here the CDR3 reads CASSLGDISTDTQYF. The CDR3 DNA reads as TGTGCCAGCAGCTTAGGAGACATCTCAACAGATACGCAGTATTTT.

The chain employs TRBV6-1 and TRBJ2-1, with TRBD2 matching over 15 bases. Germline V lookup: CDR1 MNHNS, CDR2 SASEGT. CDR3 length: 14 residues. J gave up 10 bases and V 6 bases, and 4 bases lay outside the gene matches. CDR3 loop: CASSGLAGGREQFF. CDR3 DNA sequence: TGTGCCAGCAGCGGACTAGCGGGAGGGCGAGAGCAGTTCTTC.

The V call is TRBV4-1, the J call TRBJ2-5, with D unclear. The CDR3 loop spans 14 amino acids. The V end was cut by 4 bases, the J end by 5 bases, with 14 bases between. Per the germline V gene, CDR1 is MGHRA and CDR2 is YSYEKL. CDR3 nucleotide sequence: TGCGCCAGCAGCCCTAGTCCGGGTTCGGAGACCCAGTACTTC. This encodes CASSPSPGSETQYF.

The rearrangement joins TRBV9 to TRBJ2-5; 7 bases are a match to TRBD2. Germline V gives CDR1 SGDLS, CDR2 YYNGEE. V shed 5 bases and J 1 base; nucleotides not matched to a gene: 8. This CDR3 is 15 amino acids long. DNA of the CDR3: TGTGCCAGCAGTCGGGGGGAGGCCTTCCAAGAGACCCAGTACTTC. Its translation is CASSRGEAFQETQYF.

The chain combines TRBV5-1 with TRBJ2-5; 12 bases are shared with TRBD2. This CDR3 contains 15 residues. Germline CDR1 reads SGHRS; CDR2 reads YFSETQ. The J segment lost 5 bases and the V segment lost 4 bases, leaving 6 bases of the junction unmatched. Here the CDR3 DNA reads TGCGCCAGCAGCCCGACTAGCGGGAGCGGGGAGACCCAGTACTTC. The encoded protein is CASSPTSGSGETQYF.